This T cell receptor (beta chain) was observed in a study of early T cells in non-severe SARS-CoV-2 infection. Looking at the study overall: Chains stayed unpaired after sequencing of bulk RNA from unsorted whole blood. The study, taken as a whole, reports: A preference for anti-spike CD8 responses marked VDJdb matching, which missed private and CD4 specificities.

CDR1 and CDR2 from the germline V gene are SGDLS and YYNGEE. The CDR3 spans 15 residues. V lost 0 bases to trimming and J lost 0 bases, with 8 bases between them. Comments on this clonotype: What it binds is not known.

Each single cDNA molecule received a unique molecular identifier. Via MiXCR, TCRdb re-called the 5' RACE reads, giving one row per CDR3 protein. The sample includes around 76,000 distinct CDR3 sequences, more than 10% of them seen just once. This clonotype originated in an adult who was a healthcare worker with PCR-confirmed SARS-CoV-2 infection or an uninfected control (not recorded which). Sequencing was carried out using whole blood. The chain employs TRBV9 and TRBJ2-3; D gene uncertain. For the CDR3, the DNA is TGTGCCAGCAGCGTAGATGGGTTAAGCACAGATACGCAGTATTTT. This gives the protein CASSVDGLSTDTQYF.